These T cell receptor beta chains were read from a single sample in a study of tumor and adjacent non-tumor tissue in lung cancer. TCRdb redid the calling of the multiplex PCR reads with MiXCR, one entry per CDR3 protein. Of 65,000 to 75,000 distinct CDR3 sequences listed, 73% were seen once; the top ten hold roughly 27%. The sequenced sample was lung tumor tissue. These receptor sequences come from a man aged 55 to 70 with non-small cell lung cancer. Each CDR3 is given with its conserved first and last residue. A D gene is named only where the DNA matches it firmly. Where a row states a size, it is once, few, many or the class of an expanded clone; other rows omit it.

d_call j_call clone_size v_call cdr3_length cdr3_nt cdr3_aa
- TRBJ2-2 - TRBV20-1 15 TGCAGTGCTAGAATAGGTCAGATGAACGCCGGGGAGCTGTTTTTT CSARIGQMNAGELFF
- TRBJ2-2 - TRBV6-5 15 TGTGCCAGCATGCGGGACAACCGGAACACCAGGGAGCTGTTTTTT CASMRDNRNTRELFF
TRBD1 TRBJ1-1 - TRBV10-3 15 TGTGCCGTCAGTACTCCGGGACAGGGGAACAATGAAGCTTTCTTT CAVSTPGQGNNEAFF
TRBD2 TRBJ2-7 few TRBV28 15 TGTGCCAGCAGCCCTACTAGCGGGAACAGGTACGAGCAGTACTTC CASSPTSGNRYEQYF
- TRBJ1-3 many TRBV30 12 TGTGCCTGGAGTGTACCTGGAAACACCATATATTTT CAWSVPGNTIYF
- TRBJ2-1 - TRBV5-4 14 TGTACCAGCAGCCCAAGGACAAGCGGAAATGAGCAGTTCTTC CTSSPRTSGNEQFF
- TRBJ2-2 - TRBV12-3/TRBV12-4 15 TGTGCCAGCAGTTTCGGATCTTTGAACACCGGGGAGCTGTTTTTT CASSFGSLNTGELFF
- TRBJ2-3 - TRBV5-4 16 TGTGCCAACAGCCCTATCGAGAGGGAGCCGGGAGAAACACAGTATTTT CANSPIEREPGETQYF
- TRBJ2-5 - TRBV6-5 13 TGTGCTAGGAGGATAGGAGGGAAAGAGACCCAGTACTTC CARRIGGKETQYF
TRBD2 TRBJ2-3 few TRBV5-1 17 TGCGCCAGCAGCTTGTATGGGACTAGCGGGAGAATAGATACGCAGTATTTT CASSLYGTSGRIDTQYF
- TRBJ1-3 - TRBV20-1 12 TGCAGTGCAGGGCAGTCTGGAAACACCATATATTTT CSAGQSGNTIYF
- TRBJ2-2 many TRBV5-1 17 TGCGCCAGCAGCTTCAACGAAGCCGGGGGCGTCCCCGGGGAGCTGTTTTTT CASSFNEAGGVPGELFF
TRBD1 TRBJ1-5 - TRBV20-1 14 TGCAGTGCTACTGGCCCAACAGGGGGTCAGCCCCAGCATTTT CSATGPTGGQPQHF
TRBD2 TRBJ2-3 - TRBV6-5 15 TGTGCCAGCAGTAAACTAGCGGAGGGCACAGATACGCAGTATTTT CASSKLAEGTDTQYF
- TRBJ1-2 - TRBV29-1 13 TGCAGCGCTGGACCCAGGATCTTATATGGCTACACCTTT CSAGPRILYGYTF
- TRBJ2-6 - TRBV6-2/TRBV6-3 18 TGTGTCAGCAGTTACCTGACAGGACCCAGCTCTGGGGCCAACGTCGTGACTTTC CVSSYLTGPSSGANVVTF
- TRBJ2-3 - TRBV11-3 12 TGTGCTAGCAGCTTACATACAGCTACTCAGTATTTT CASSLHTATQYF
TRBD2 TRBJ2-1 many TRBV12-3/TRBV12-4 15 TGTGCCAGCAGTTTCCCTCAGCGGGAAAAAAATGAGCAGTTCTTC CASSFPQREKNEQFF
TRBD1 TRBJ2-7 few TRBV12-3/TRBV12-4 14 TGTGCCAGCAATTGCGGACAGGGGGCGCCCGAGCAGTACTTC CASNCGQGAPEQYF
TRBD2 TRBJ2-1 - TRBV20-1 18 TGCAGTGCTAGCAAGGATTCGGAGCGTCCAAGGGACTACAATGAGCAGTTATTT CSASKDSERPRDYNEQLF
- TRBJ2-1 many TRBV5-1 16 TGCGCCAGCAGCTTTGGTAGCAGAAGCTCCTACAATGAGCAGTTCTTC CASSFGSRSSYNEQFF
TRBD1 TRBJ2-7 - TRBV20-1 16 TGCAGTGCAAAGGGACAGGTCGAGTGTAGGGATTGGGAGCAGTACTTC CSAKGQVECRDWEQYF